These 10 T cell receptor beta chains were sequenced from one sample in a study of T cell repertoires in cytomegalovirus infection. Their cognate antigens are unknown. TCRdb used MiXCR to reprocess the reads, holding one entry per CDR3 protein. The sample contains 650,000 to 900,000 distinct CDR3 sequences, approximately 32% of which appear only once. Material: cultured CD8+ T cells from PBMCs, obtained from culture after CMV antigen stimulation. These receptor sequences come from a human donor in good health (CMV status not recorded). Some clones in this sample may be carry-over from other donors' samples.

V usage is TRBV5-6 and J usage is TRBJ1-1; 8 bases match TRBD1. CDR1 is SGHDT and CDR2 is YYEEEE in the germline V gene. There are 14 residues in the CDR3. The V gene end was trimmed by 2 bases and the J gene end by 5 bases; junction bases not matched to a gene: 5. The CDR3 loop reads CASSFQGARTEAFF. For the CDR3, the DNA is TGTGCCAGCAGCTTCCAGGGGGCAAGGACTGAAGCTTTCTTT.

V is TRBV6-1 and J is TRBJ2-4, with D uncertain. This CDR3 contains 15 residues. Trimming cost V 2 bases and J 3 bases, with 11 bases left between them. CDR1 is MNHNS and CDR2 is SASEGT in the germline V gene. The CDR3, as DNA: TGTGCCAGCAGTGAATGGCTCACGGGCAAAAACATTCAGTACTTC. Its translation: CASSEWLTGKNIQYF.

The chain uses TRBV4-1 and TRBJ2-7, with 9 bases identical to TRBD1. The V and J ends lost 0 bases and 1 base, in that order; junction bases with no gene match: 4. Germline V gene data show CDR1 as MGHRA and CDR2 as YSYEKL. The CDR3 is made up of 16 amino acids. This chain's CDR3 is CASSQDGTGTSYEQYF. CDR3 coding DNA: TGCGCCAGCAGCCAAGACGGGACAGGGACTTCCTACGAGCAGTACTTC.

J is TRBJ1-5 and V is TRBV7-6; D is possibly TRBD1 (5 bases). CDR1 is SGHVS and CDR2 is FNYEAQ in the germline V gene. V dropped 5 bases and J dropped 2 bases, with 16 bases sitting between them. There are 16 residues in the CDR3. CDR3 coding DNA: TGTGCCAGCAGCCACGATTCAGGGTATGGCAATCAGCCCCAGCATTTT. Protein sequence: CASSHDSGYGNQPQHF.

J is TRBJ1-2 and V is TRBV6-6; D gene uncertain. In germline, CDR1 is MNHNY, CDR2 SVGAGI (reference sequence). This CDR3 comprises 13 residues. V lost 5 bases, J lost 6 bases, and 13 bases lay in between. CDR3: CASSTRTADGYTF. The DNA of the CDR3 is TGTGCCAGCAGTACCCGGACCGCTGATGGCTACACCTTC.

This clonotype has just one count. CDR3 in DNA: TGCAGCGTTGAGTTTCTTTACAATGAGCAGTTCTTC. This encodes CSVEFLYNEQFF. This chain connects TRBV29-1 to TRBJ2-1; the D is unclear. The V end lost 3 bases, the J end lost 4 bases, and 7 bases lay between the germline ends. Germline assignment: CDR1 SQVTM and CDR2 ANQGSEA. The CDR3 totals 12 residues.

This clonotype was seen only a few times. The rearrangement uses TRBV6-2 or TRBV6-3 and TRBJ2-5, with D possibly matching TRBD2 (5 bases). V gave up 11 bases and J gave up 1 base, with 23 bases separating them. The CDR3 length is 16 residues. Germline values: CDR1 MNHEY, CDR2 SVGEGT. The CDR3 protein is CAALPGGLDFQETQYF. The CDR3 DNA reads TGTGCCGCACTCCCCGGAGGCCTGGACTTCCAAGAGACCCAGTACTTC.

This clonotype was observed a few times. The CDR3 here is CASSFIISPEKLFF. DNA of the CDR3: TGTGCCAGCAGCTTTATCATATCTCCTGAAAAACTGTTTTTT. The chain recombines TRBV2 with TRBJ1-4; no definite D call. The CDR3 sequence is 14 residues long. Trimming left V 6 bases short and J 7 bases short, with 15 bases between. From germline, CDR1 is SNHLY and CDR2 FYNNEI.

This clonotype came up many times. The V and J genes are TRBV7-6 and TRBJ1-1; possibly TRBD1 for D (6 bases). Germline V lookup: CDR1 SGHVS, CDR2 FNYEAQ. This CDR3 is built from 14 residues. Trimming left V 4 bases short and J 4 bases short, with 13 bases between. The CDR3 DNA reads as TGTGCCAGCAGCTCATACAGGGAGGGCACTGAAGCTTTCTTT. Its translation is CASSSYREGTEAFF. Supplemented by reference TRBV7-6 and TRBJ1-1, the full variable domain reads GAGVSQSPRYKVTKRGQDVALRCDPISGHVSLYWYRQALGQGPEFLTYFNYEAQQDKSGLPNDRFSAERPEGSISTLTIQRTEQRDSAMYRCASSSYREGTEAFFGQGTRLTVV.

This clonotype was observed a handful of times. The chain recombines TRBV5-1 with TRBJ1-5; a possible D gene is TRBD1 (5 bases). Germline V gene lookup returns CDR1 SGHRS and CDR2 YFSETQ. Trimming pared 0 bases from V and 3 bases from J, leaving 10 bases between. This CDR3 comprises 15 residues. CDR3 sequence reads: CASSLGVGANQPQHF. In DNA form, the CDR3 reads TGCGCCAGCAGCTTGGGGGTCGGGGCCAATCAGCCCCAGCATTTT.